This TCR beta chain was recovered during a study of blood T cell repertoires in COVID-19 (TCRdb year 2020). Looking at the study overall: Samples covering the acute and convalescent phases of COVID-19 were provided by collaborators in the United States, Italy and Spain. The material from the prospective study consisted of cDNA or gDNA derived from T cells, B-cell-depleted T cells, or PBMCs. Deeply sampled blood TCRbeta repertoires from subjects exposed to, actively infected with, or recovered from COVID-19 were included in the dataset. The repertoires were made available in a free public database intended to serve as a resource for research on the immune response to SARS-CoV-2. The samples were drawn from two sources: the first 160 participants of the ongoing ImmuneRACE study, and 1,254 subjects contributed by 6 global collaborators. Sample metadata almost always included a de-identified subject ID, COVID-19 status, age in years and sex. Where available, HLA class I and class II types were obtained from metadata supplied by the sample provider rather than from assay-based typing. Overall study outcomes, separate from this receptor: The quantity of clinical and demographic metadata differed by source and by participant and was supplied without curation.

Enrolling through a virtual design, the prospective study's participants ranged in age from roughly 18 to 95 years and lived across 24 United States geographic areas. In the prospective study, cohorts were assigned on the basis of participant-reported clinical history obtained from a screening survey and a study questionnaire. A participant counted as exposed if, within 2 weeks of entering the study, that participant had been in contact with someone who had a PCR-confirmed or clinician-diagnosed COVID-19 case. In the prospective study, whole blood, serum and a nasopharyngeal or oropharyngeal swab were collected from each participant by mobile phlebotomists. Over a roughly two-month period, participants in the prospective study had the option of providing additional blood draws and questionnaires. Before DNA extraction, blood samples from the prospective study were shipped at room temperature or frozen.

V loses 3 bases at its end and J loses 5 bases; junction bases beyond the gene matches: 10. The CDR3 measures 16 amino acids from cysteine to phenylalanine. Just CDR3 DNA is preserved here, 48 bases in frame from base 1. The germline V gene (reference sequence) yields SEHNR for CDR1 and FQNEAQ for CDR2. The immunoSEQ Assay, a bias-controlled multiplex PCR, was used to amplify TCRbeta CDR3 regions from genomic DNA. Turning to the authors' computational methods: The number of nucleated cells in each sample was estimated by amplification of reference gene primers within the assay. Sequence reads were collapsed and filtered to measure the absolute abundance of every unique TCRbeta CDR3 rearrangement. For each sample, productive Simpson clonality was calculated as the square root of Simpson's diversity index across productive rearrangements. TCRdb provides this immuneACCESS table in a form limited to in-frame rearrangements. Some clones are lacking; in checked studies, under half of them reflect an unresolved V gene, and why the rest are absent is not known. V, J and clone size were drawn from that table, and D and trimming were deduced from the DNA. This sample gives about 370,000 clones in total; approximately 90% of them show up just once. Of the sample, roughly 0.9% is held by the ten largest clones.

As for this clone: It has no known antigen specificity. No per-base quality is available; no much larger clone lies one base away.

The chain employs TRBV7-9 and TRBJ2-5; TRBD1 aligns with 9 central bases. This TCR was recovered from a woman between 40 and 50 years old who had been exposed to COVID-19. Material for sequencing was PBMCs or T cells enriched from blood (not recorded which). The DNA sequence is given as TGTGCCAGCAGCTTTGTCCCGGGACAGGGAATGGAGACCCAGTACTTC. The encoded protein is CASSFVPGQGMETQYF.